This TCR beta chain is from a study of T and B cells in COVID-19 patients. Study context: Comorbidities linked to unfavorable COVID-19 outcome were present in about 90% of the roughly 20 active-infection patients. Findings of the study overall: In COVID-19 patients, T cell receptor beta variable and joining gene use was reportedly strongly skewed. At recovery TRB diversity and richness exceeded healthy donors, after highly clonal active COVID-19 repertoires.

From blood, roughly 220-550 ng of genomic DNA served as TRB template. TRB rearrangements were amplified by multiplex PCR with BIOMED2 TRB-A/B primers. Using its own MiXCR run on the multiplex PCR reads, TCRdb lists one record per CDR3 protein. The table lists about 17,000 distinct CDR3 sequences, approximately 30% of them singletons. V dropped 5 bases and J dropped 4 bases, with 11 bases sitting between them. This CDR3 is built from 13 residues. The germline V gene encodes CDR1 MNHEY and CDR2 SVGAGI. Concerning this clonotype: Its antigen remains unknown.

The sequencing sample was made of blood. The sequence was obtained from a human donor who had recovered from COVID-19. The V gene is TRBV6-5, the J gene TRBJ1-2; no firm D call. The CDR3 loop reads CASSADGVYGYTF. DNA of the CDR3: TGTGCCAGCAGTGCGGACGGAGTCTATGGCTACACCTTC.